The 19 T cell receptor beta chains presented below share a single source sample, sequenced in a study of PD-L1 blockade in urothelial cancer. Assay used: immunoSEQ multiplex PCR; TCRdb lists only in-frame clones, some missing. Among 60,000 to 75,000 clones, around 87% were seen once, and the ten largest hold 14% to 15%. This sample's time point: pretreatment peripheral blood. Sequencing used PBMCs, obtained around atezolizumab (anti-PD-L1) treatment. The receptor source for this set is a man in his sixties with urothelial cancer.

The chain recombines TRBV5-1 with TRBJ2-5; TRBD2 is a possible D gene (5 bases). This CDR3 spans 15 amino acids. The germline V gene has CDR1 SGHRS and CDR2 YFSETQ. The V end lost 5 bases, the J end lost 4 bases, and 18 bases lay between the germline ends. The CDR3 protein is CASRGVGSSGETQYF. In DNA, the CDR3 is TGCGCCAGCAGGGGAGTGGGCTCCTCGGGAGAGACCCAGTACTTC.

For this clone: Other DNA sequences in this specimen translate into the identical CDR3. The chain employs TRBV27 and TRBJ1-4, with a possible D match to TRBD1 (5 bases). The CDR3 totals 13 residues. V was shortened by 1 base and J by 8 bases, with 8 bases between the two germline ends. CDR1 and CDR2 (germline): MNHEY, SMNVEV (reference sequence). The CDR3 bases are TGTGCCAGCAGTTTATTTCGGGGGGAAAAACTGTTTTTT. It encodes CASSLFRGEKLFF.

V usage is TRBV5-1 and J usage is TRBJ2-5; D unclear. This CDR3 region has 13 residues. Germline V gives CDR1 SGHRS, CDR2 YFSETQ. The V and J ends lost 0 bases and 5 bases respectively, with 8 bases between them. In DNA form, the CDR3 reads TGCGCCAGCAGCTTGGGTTCACGGGAGACCCAGTACTTC. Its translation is CASSLGSRETQYF.

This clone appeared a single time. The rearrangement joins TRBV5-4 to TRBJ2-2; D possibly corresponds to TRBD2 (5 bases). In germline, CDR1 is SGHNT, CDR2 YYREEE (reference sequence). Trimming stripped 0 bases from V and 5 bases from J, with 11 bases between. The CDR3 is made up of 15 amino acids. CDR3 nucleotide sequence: TGTGCCAGCAGCTTGGGGTTCCCGGGGACCGGGGAGCTGTTTTTT. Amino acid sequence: CASSLGFPGTGELFF.

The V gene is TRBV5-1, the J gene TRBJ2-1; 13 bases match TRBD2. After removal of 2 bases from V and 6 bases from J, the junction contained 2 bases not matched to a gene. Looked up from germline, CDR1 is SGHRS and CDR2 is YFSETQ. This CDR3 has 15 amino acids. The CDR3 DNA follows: TGCGCCAGCAGCTTACTAGCGGGGGGGCCCAATGAGCAGTTCTTC. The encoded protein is CASSLLAGGPNEQFF.

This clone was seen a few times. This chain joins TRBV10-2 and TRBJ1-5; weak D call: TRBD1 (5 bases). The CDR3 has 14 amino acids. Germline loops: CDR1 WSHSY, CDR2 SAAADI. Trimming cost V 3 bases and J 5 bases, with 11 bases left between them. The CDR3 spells CASSDRVVDQPQHF. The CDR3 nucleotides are TGCGCCAGCAGTGACAGGGTGGTGGATCAGCCCCAGCATTTT.

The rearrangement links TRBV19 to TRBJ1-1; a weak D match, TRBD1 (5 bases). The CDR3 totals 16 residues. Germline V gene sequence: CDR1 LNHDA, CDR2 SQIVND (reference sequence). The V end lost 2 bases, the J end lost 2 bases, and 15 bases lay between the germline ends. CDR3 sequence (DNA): TGTGCCAGTAGTATAACCTTAGGGGAAATAAACACTGAAGCTTTCTTT. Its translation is CASSITLGEINTEAFF.

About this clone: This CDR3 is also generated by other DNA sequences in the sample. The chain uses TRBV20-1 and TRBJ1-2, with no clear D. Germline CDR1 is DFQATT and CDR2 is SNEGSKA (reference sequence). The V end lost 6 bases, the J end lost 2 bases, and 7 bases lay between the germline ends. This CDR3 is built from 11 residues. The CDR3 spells CSARPNYGYTF. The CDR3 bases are TGCAGTGCGAGACCGAACTATGGCTACACCTTC.

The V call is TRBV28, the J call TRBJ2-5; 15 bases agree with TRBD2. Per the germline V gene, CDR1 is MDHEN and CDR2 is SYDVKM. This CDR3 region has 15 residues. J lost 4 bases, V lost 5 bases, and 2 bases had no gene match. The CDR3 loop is CASSGLAGGIETQYF. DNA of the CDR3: TGTGCCAGCAGTGGACTAGCGGGGGGGATAGAGACCCAGTACTTC.

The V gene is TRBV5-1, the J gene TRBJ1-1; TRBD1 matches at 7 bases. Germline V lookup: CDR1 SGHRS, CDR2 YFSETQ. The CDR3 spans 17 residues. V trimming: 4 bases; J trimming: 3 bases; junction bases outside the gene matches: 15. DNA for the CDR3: TGCGCCAGCAGCACACCCGACAGGGCATTTATTGACACTGAAGCTTTCTTT. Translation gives CASSTPDRAFIDTEAFF.

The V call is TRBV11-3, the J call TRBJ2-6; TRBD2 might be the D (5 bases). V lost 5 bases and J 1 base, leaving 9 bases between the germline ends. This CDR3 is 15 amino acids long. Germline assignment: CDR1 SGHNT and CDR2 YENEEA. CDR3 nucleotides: TGTGCCAGCAGCCAACCGGGATCTGGGGCCAACGTCCTGACTTTC. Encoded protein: CASSQPGSGANVLTF.

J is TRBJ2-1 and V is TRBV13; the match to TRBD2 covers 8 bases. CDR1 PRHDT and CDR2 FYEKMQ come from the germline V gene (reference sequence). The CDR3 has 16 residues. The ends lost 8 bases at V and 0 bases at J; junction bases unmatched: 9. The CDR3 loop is CASGTSGVRSYNEQFF. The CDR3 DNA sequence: TGTGCCAGCGGGACTAGTGGAGTTCGCTCCTACAATGAGCAGTTCTTC.

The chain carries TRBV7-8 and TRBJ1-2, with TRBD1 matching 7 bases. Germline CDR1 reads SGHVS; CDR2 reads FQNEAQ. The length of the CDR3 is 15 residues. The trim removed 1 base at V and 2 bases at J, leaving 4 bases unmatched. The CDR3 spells CASSLGPGGNYGYTF. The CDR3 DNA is TGTGCCAGCAGCTTAGGGCCAGGGGGAAACTATGGCTACACCTTC.

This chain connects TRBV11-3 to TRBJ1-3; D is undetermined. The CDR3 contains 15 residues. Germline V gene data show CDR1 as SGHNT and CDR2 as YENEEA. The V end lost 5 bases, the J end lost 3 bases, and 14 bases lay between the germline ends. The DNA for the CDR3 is TGTGCCAGCAGCCCCCGCGGAGGGAGTGGAAACACCATATATTTT. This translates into CASSPRGGSGNTIYF.

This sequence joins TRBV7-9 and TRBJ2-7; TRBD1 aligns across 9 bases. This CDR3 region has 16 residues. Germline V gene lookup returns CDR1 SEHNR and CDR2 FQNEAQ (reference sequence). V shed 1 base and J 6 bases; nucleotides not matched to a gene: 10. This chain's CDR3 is CASSLGAPGQGFEQYF. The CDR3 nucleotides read TGTGCCAGCAGCTTAGGGGCCCCGGGACAGGGCTTCGAGCAGTACTTC.

The CDR3 loop is CASSEGLAGGGDTQYF. DNA for the CDR3: TGTGCCAGCAGTGAGGGACTAGCGGGGGGCGGAGATACGCAGTATTTT. The chain has TRBV2 and TRBJ2-3, with 15 bases identical to TRBD2. The germline V gene encodes CDR1 SNHLY and CDR2 FYNNEI. Trimming cost V 3 bases and J 5 bases; bases outside gene matches: 3. The CDR3 contains 16 residues.

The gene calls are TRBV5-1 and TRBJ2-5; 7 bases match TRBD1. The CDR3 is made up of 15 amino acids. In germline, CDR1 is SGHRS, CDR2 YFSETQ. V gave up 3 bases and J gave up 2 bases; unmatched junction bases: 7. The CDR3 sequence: CASSWSGTAQETQYF. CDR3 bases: TGCGCCAGCAGCTGGTCCGGGACAGCTCAAGAGACCCAGTACTTC.

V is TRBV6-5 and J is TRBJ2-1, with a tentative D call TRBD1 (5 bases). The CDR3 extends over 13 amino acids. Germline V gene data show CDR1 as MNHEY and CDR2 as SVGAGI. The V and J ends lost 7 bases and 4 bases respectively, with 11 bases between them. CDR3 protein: CASIGRAYNEQFF. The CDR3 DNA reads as TGTGCCAGCATCGGCAGGGCTTACAATGAGCAGTTCTTC.

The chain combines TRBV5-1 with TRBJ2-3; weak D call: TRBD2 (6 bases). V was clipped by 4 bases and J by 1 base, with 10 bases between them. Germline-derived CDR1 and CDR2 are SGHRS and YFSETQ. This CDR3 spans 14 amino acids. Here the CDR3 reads CASSLEGRTDTQYF. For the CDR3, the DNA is TGCGCCAGCAGCCTGGAGGGGCGCACAGATACGCAGTATTTT.